The clone carrying this T cell receptor beta chain came up a few times. The antigen is not known. This entry belongs to a study of response to subunit inactivated influenza vaccine. Using its own MiXCR run on the RT-PCR reads, TCRdb lists one record per CDR3 protein. The sample has fewer than 700,000 distinct CDR3 sequences; about an eighth are singletons. Trimming removed 4 bases at V and 10 bases at J, with 17 bases between. The germline gives CDR1 MNHEY, CDR2 SVGEGT. The CDR3 is 14 residues long. Findings and limits, study-wide: There was a suggestion from the authors that each seasonal influenza vaccination recruits few new T cells.

The material was PBMCs from blood, obtained roughly 45 days after vaccination. This TCR was recovered from a man aged 45-65 years who received an inactivated influenza vaccine. The rearrangement joins TRBV6-2 or TRBV6-3 to TRBJ1-5, with unresolved D. CDR3 loop: CASSSSPSPLPQHF. For the CDR3, the DNA is TGTGCCAGCAGTTCCTCTCCCTCGCCCTTACCCCAGCATTTT.